The sequence of this T cell receptor beta chain was determined in a study of blood T cell repertoires in COVID-19. Study-level background: Italy, Spain and the United States were the sources of the convalescent and acute COVID-19 samples. Sources were T cells, B-cell-depleted T cells, or PBMCs; the material itself was cDNA or gDNA.

Germline trimming cut 4 bases from V and 2 bases from J; bases unmatched to any gene: 5. This CDR3 is built from 15 residues. Germline values: CDR1 SGHTS, CDR2 YDEGEE. How the authors handled the data: Scientists estimated how many nucleated cells there were by amplifying reference gene primers. Measured with immunoSEQ multiplex PCR; TCRdb has only the in-frame clones, and not every one. V, J and clone size are taken as reported in that table, and D and trimming were inferred from the DNA itself. The sample lists about 80,000 clones, roughly four fifths occurring once. The clonotype originates from a human donor in a cohort sampled during active COVID-19. The specimen was peripheral blood. The J gene is TRBJ2-5, the V gene TRBV5-8; 10 positions agree with TRBD2. For the CDR3, the DNA is TGTGCCAGCAGCGCAGCGGGGGGGCCTCAAGAGACCCAGTACTTC. This translates into CASSAAGGPQETQYF.